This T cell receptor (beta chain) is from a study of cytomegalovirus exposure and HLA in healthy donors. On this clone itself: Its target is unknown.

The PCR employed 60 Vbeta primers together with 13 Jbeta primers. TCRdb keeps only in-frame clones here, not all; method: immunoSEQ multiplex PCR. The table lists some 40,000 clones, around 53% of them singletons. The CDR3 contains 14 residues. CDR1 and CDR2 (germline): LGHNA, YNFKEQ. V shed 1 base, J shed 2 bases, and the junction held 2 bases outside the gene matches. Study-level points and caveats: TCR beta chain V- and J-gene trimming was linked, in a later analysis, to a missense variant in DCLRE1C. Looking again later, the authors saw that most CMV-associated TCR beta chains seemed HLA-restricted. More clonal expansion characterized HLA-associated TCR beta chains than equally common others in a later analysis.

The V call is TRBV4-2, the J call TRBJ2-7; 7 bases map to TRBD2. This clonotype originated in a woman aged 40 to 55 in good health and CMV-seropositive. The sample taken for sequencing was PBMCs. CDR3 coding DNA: TGTGCCAGCAGCCAAGCTAGCGGCCCCTACGAGCAGTACTTC. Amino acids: CASSQASGPYEQYF.